A single sample is the source of the 9 T cell receptor beta chains below, sequenced in a study of blood T cell repertoires in COVID-19. Libraries were prepared by immunoSEQ multiplex PCR; TCRdb keeps only in-frame clonotypes and omits some of them. The sample has around 100,000 clones; 80% to 90% are singletons. The sample taken for sequencing was peripheral blood. The receptors shown here come from a human donor in a cohort sampled during active COVID-19.

V usage is TRBV28 and J usage is TRBJ1-3; 8 nucleotides align to TRBD1. The germline gives CDR1 MDHEN, CDR2 SYDVKM. The CDR3 contains 17 residues. After removal of 3 bases from V and 4 bases from J, the junction contained 11 bases not matched to a gene. CDR3 loop: CASSFRTGILRGNTIYF. The CDR3 DNA is TGTGCCAGCAGTTTCCGGACAGGGATACTACGGGGAAACACCATATATTTT.

The rearrangement uses TRBV5-4 and TRBJ2-1; D gene ambiguous. Trimming took off 0 bases at V and 9 bases at J, with 10 bases between the two ends. This CDR3 spans 13 amino acids. Germline V gene data show CDR1 as SGHNT and CDR2 as YYREEE (reference sequence). CDR3 DNA sequence: TGTGCCAGCAGCTTGGGCGTGAGATCTGAGCAGTTCTTC. Protein: CASSLGVRSEQFF.

The rearrangement joins TRBV5-1 to TRBJ1-1, with no clear D. CDR1 and CDR2 from the germline V gene are SGHRS and YFSETQ. This CDR3 comprises 12 residues. The ends were cut back, 0 bases at V and 8 bases at J, with 8 bases in the middle. The CDR3 is CASSLDSGEAFF. DNA for the CDR3: TGCGCCAGCAGCTTGGATTCCGGGGAAGCTTTCTTT.

The V call is TRBV2, the J call TRBJ2-2; 7 positions agree with TRBD1. Germline V gene data show CDR1 as SNHLY and CDR2 as FYNNEI. Unmatched junction bases numbered 2, after V lost 6 bases and J lost 1 base. The CDR3 is made up of 14 amino acids. The CDR3 here is CASRQGRNTGELFF. DNA of the CDR3: TGTGCCAGCAGACAGGGGCGGAACACCGGGGAGCTGTTTTTT.

The chain combines TRBV28 with TRBJ2-1, with TRBD1 matching over 10 bases. This CDR3 spans 15 amino acids. Germline loops: CDR1 MDHEN, CDR2 SYDVKM. J lost 9 bases, V lost 8 bases, and 13 bases had no gene match. DNA of the CDR3: TGTGCCAGCGGTGAGACAGGGGGCTGGGTAAGTGAGCAGTTCTTC. Its protein product is CASGETGGWVSEQFF.

This clone was detected once. The V gene is TRBV5-1, the J gene TRBJ1-2; maybe TRBD1 (6 bases). V shed 0 bases and J shed 1 base, with 13 bases lying between them. CDR1 SGHRS and CDR2 YFSETQ come from the germline V gene. The CDR3 is made up of 16 amino acids. CDR3 sequence reads: CASSLGDNDINYGYTF. CDR3 DNA sequence: TGCGCCAGCAGCTTGGGGGACAACGATATTAACTATGGCTACACCTTC. The whole variable domain, filled in from reference TRBV5-1 and TRBJ1-2, reads KAGVTQTPRYLIKTRGQQVTLSCSPISGHRSVSWYQQTPGQGLQFLFEYFSETQRNKGNFPGRFSGRQFSNSRSEMNVSTLELGDSALYLCASSLGDNDINYGYTFGSGTRLTVV.

The chain uses TRBV4-3 and TRBJ2-3, with 7 bases lining up with TRBD1. The germline V gene encodes CDR1 LGHNA and CDR2 YSLEER. This CDR3 has 13 residues. The V gene end was trimmed by 5 bases and the J gene end by 5 bases; junction bases not matched to a gene: 4. CDR3 sequence reads: CASSTRTGDTQYF. The CDR3 nucleotides read TGCGCCAGCAGCACCCGGACAGGAGATACGCAGTATTTT.

The chain joins TRBV28 to TRBJ2-7; the match to TRBD2 covers 15 bases. Unmatched junction bases numbered 12, after V lost 5 bases and J lost 7 bases. CDR1 MDHEN and CDR2 SYDVKM come from the germline V gene. This CDR3 has 17 residues. The CDR3 loop is CASSPPRTSGRAGEQYF. The DNA of the CDR3 is TGTGCCAGCAGTCCACCCCGGACTAGCGGGAGGGCGGGGGAGCAGTACTTC.

The J gene is TRBJ1-4, the V gene TRBV29-1; 9 nucleotides line up with TRBD1. V lost 7 bases to trimming and J lost 7 bases; unmatched junction nucleotides: 10. The CDR3 is 14 residues long. The germline CDR1 and CDR2 sequences are SQVTM and ANQGSEA. The CDR3 loop reads CSALQGAMREKLFF. The CDR3 DNA follows: TGCAGCGCCTTACAGGGGGCGATGCGTGAAAAACTGTTTTTT.